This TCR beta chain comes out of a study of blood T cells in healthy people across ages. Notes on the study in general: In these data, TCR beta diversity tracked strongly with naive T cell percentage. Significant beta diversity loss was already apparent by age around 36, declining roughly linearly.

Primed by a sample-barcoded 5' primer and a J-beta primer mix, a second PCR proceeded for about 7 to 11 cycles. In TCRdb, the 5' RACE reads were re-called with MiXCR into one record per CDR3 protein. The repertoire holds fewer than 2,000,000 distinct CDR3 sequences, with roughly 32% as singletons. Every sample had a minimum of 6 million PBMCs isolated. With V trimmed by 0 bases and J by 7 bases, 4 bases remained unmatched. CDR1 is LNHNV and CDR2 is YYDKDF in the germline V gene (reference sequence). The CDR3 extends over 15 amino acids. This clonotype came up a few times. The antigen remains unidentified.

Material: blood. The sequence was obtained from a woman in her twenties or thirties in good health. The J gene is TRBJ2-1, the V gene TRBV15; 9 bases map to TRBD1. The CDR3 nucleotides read TGTGCCACCAGCAGAGATAAGGGGACAGGGAATGAGCAGTTCTTC. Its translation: CATSRDKGTGNEQFF.